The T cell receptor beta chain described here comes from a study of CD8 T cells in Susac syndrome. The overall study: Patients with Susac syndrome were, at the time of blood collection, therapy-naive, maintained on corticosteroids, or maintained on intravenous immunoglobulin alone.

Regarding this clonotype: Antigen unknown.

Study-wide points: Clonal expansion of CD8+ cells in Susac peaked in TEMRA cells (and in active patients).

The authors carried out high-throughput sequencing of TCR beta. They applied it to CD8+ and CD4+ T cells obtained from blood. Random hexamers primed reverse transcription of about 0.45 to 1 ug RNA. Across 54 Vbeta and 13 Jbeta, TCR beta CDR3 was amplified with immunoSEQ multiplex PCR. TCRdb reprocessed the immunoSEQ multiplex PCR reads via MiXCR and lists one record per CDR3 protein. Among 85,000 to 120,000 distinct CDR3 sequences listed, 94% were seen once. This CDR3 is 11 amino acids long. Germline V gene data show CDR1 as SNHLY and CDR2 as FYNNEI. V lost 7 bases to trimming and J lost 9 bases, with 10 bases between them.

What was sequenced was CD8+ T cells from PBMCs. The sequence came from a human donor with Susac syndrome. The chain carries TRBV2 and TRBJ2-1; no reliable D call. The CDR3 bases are TGTGCCAGCATCAGGACGACTGAGCAGTTCTTC. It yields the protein CASIRTTEQFF.